This T cell receptor beta chain was captured by sequencing in a study of OX40 agonist ivuxolimab in advanced cancers. Looking at the study overall: The patients got ivuxolimab, which is an agonistic anti-OX40 (CD134) antibody. Among those enrolled, mean age was about 63 years (range roughly 20 to 80) and about 79% were male.

TCRdb keeps only in-frame clones here, not all; method: immunoSEQ multiplex PCR. The table includes around 67,000 clones, approximately 80% detected once. CDR3 size: 16 residues. V was cut by 2 bases and J by 8 bases, with 19 bases left in between. Germline values: CDR1 SGHAT, CDR2 FQNNGV. This TCR derives from an adult with an advanced solid tumor such as melanoma, head and neck, liver or kidney cancer. The chain recombines TRBV11-2 with TRBJ2-1; TRBD1 is a possible D gene (5 bases). Specimen: CD4+ or CD8+ T cells sorted from blood, collected in a trial of the OX40 agonist ivuxolimab. The CDR3 region is CASSLSRARGMHEQFF. The CDR3 nucleotides are TGTGCCAGCAGCTTAAGTAGGGCTAGGGGCATGCATGAGCAGTTCTTC. Together with reference TRBV11-2 and TRBJ2-1, the CDR3 gives the full variable domain: EAGVAQSPRYKIIEKRQSVAFWCNPISGHATLYWYQQILGQGPKLLIQFQNNGVVDDSQLPKDRFSAERLKGVDSTLKIQPAKLEDSAVYLCASSLSRARGMHEQFFGPGTRLTVL.